These 14 T cell receptor beta chains share one sample of origin, sequenced in a study of blood T cell repertoires in COVID-19. TCRdb's table, derived via immunoSEQ multiplex PCR, lists solely in-frame clones and lacks some. Of approximately 200,000 clones listed, about four fifths were seen once; the top ten hold 1.3%. The sample was PBMCs or T cells enriched from blood (not recorded which). The receptors originated from a woman between 40 and 50 years old with acute COVID-19.

V is TRBV5-1 and J is TRBJ2-5, with 9 bases identical to TRBD1. Trimming took 2 bases from V and 3 from J; bases not matched to a gene: 8. Germline-derived CDR1 and CDR2 are SGHRS and YFSETQ. The CDR3 loop spans 16 amino acids. The CDR3 reads CASSLTGTGKKETQYF. CDR3 nucleotides: TGCGCCAGCAGCTTAACCGGGACAGGGAAAAAAGAGACCCAGTACTTC. Drawing the rest from reference TRBV5-1 and TRBJ2-5, the complete variable domain is KAGVTQTPRYLIKTRGQQVTLSCSPISGHRSVSWYQQTPGQGLQFLFEYFSETQRNKGNFPGRFSGRQFSNSRSEMNVSTLELGDSALYLCASSLTGTGKKETQYFGPGTRLLVL.

The rearrangement links TRBV4-3 to TRBJ2-1; 10 nucleotides match TRBD2. The ends lost 4 bases at V and 2 bases at J; junction bases unmatched: 2. CDR3 length: 15 amino acids. Germline V gene lookup returns CDR1 LGHNA and CDR2 YSLEER. CDR3 region: CASSLSGGTYNEQFF. As DNA, the CDR3 is TGCGCCAGCAGCCTTAGCGGGGGGACCTACAATGAGCAGTTCTTC.

The chain joins TRBV11-2 to TRBJ2-1, with 9 bases lining up with TRBD2. CDR3 length equals 15 residues. V dropped 2 bases and J dropped 2; count of bases not matched to a gene: 1. Germline loops: CDR1 SGHAT, CDR2 FQNNGV. The CDR3 spells CASSLLAGTYNEQFF. The CDR3 region has the DNA TGTGCCAGCAGCTTACTAGCGGGGACCTACAATGAGCAGTTCTTC.

The rearrangement links TRBV3-1 (or the pseudogene TRBV3-2) to TRBJ1-1, with D tentatively TRBD1 (6 bases). With 4 bases removed from V and 1 base from J, the gap between germline ends came to 7 bases. Germline V CDR1 and CDR2: LGHDT, YNNKEL (reference sequence). The CDR3 sequence is 13 residues long. CDR3 coding DNA: TGTGCCAGCAGCCGGACAGAGAACACTGAAGCTTTCTTT. Protein: CASSRTENTEAFF.

V usage is TRBV3-1 (or the pseudogene TRBV3-2) and J usage is TRBJ2-2; a possible D gene is TRBD1 (6 bases). This CDR3 comprises 18 residues. From germline, CDR1 is LGHDT and CDR2 YNNKEL (reference sequence). V lost 2 bases and J lost 0, with 16 bases in between. The DNA for the CDR3 is TGTGCCAGCAGCCAATCCCAAAGACAGGCGACGAACACCGGGGAGCTGTTTTTT. Protein sequence: CASSQSQRQATNTGELFF.

The V and J genes are TRBV30 and TRBJ1-3; D call uncertain. V was cut by 4 bases and J by 1 base, with 11 bases left in between. Germline V gene lookup returns CDR1 GTSNPN and CDR2 SVGIG (reference sequence). The CDR3 has 14 amino acids. The CDR3 spells CAWNSGQSGNTIYF. CDR3 DNA sequence: TGTGCCTGGAACTCAGGCCAGTCTGGAAACACCATATATTTT.

V gene TRBV6-5 combines with J gene TRBJ1-2; D perhaps matches TRBD1 (6 bases). Germline V gene sequence: CDR1 MNHEY, CDR2 SVGAGI. V was shortened by 6 bases and J by 8 bases, with 19 bases between the two germline ends. This CDR3 has 14 residues. This chain's CDR3 is CASSSRSGGRGYTF. CDR3 bases: TGTGCCAGCAGCTCCCGGTCGGGGGGCAGGGGCTACACCTTC.

This chain joins TRBV7-9 and TRBJ2-5, with D perhaps matching TRBD1 (6 bases). The CDR3 consists of 14 residues. Trimming removed 6 bases from V and 0 bases from J, with 11 bases in between. Germline V CDR1 and CDR2: SEHNR, FQNEAQ (reference sequence). CDR3 protein: CASSSQGNQETQYF. CDR3 nucleotides: TGTGCCAGCAGTTCCCAGGGGAACCAAGAGACCCAGTACTTC.

The rearrangement uses TRBV7-9 and TRBJ1-3; D call uncertain. The CDR3 is 16 amino acids. Trimming shortened V by 5 bases and J by 0 bases, and 14 bases separated the two germline ends. Germline lookup yields CDR1 SEHNR and CDR2 FQNEAQ (reference sequence). CDR3 region: CASSPRRGRSGNTIYF. CDR3 in DNA: TGTGCCAGCAGCCCCCGTCGCGGCCGCTCTGGAAACACCATATATTTT.

The chain carries TRBV25-1 and TRBJ2-1; a weak D match, TRBD2 (5 bases). From germline, CDR1 is MGHDK and CDR2 SYGVNS. The germline V and J ends were trimmed by 3 bases and 7 bases, with 19 bases remaining between them. There are 16 residues in the CDR3. The CDR3 sequence is CASSDSRLALRNEQFF. CDR3 nucleotide sequence: TGTGCCAGCAGTGACTCCAGGCTAGCACTGAGGAATGAGCAGTTCTTC.

A few counts support this clone. This sequence joins TRBV24-1 and TRBJ2-7; 9 bases align to TRBD1. Germline V gene data show CDR1 as KGHDR and CDR2 as SFDVKD. J was trimmed by 3 bases and V by 3 bases; bases with no gene match: 8. The CDR3 runs 16 residues. CDR3 protein: CATSDNGQGKFYEQYF. The CDR3 DNA follows: TGTGCCACCAGTGATAACGGACAGGGGAAATTCTACGAGCAGTACTTC.

The sample holds a few counts of this clone. The CDR3 sequence is CASSAEGTYNSPLHF. DNA for the CDR3: TGTGCCAGCAGTGCGGAGGGGACCTATAATTCACCCCTCCACTTT. The chain carries TRBV2 and TRBJ1-6, with D possibly being TRBD1 (5 bases). Deletions cut 4 bases from V and 2 bases from J, with 9 bases between. Germline values: CDR1 SNHLY, CDR2 FYNNEI. This CDR3 is 15 amino acids long.

This sequence joins TRBV19 and TRBJ1-2; the D gene is possibly TRBD1 (5 bases). This CDR3 has 14 amino acids. V was cut by 7 bases and J by 6 bases, with 18 bases left in between. Per the germline V gene, CDR1 is LNHDA and CDR2 is SQIVND (reference sequence). The CDR3 nucleotides are TGTGCCAGTAACGGGGGTAGTCTTAGCCATGGCTACACCTTC. This translates into CASNGGSLSHGYTF.

The CDR3 DNA is TGTGCCAGCAGCTTAAATTCGGACCTGGGAGGTCAGCCCCAGCATTTT. It codes for CASSLNSDLGGQPQHF. The V and J genes are TRBV7-3 and TRBJ1-5; D unresolved. The germline V gene has CDR1 SGHTA and CDR2 FQGTGA. Trimming removed 1 base from V and 6 bases from J, with 16 bases in between. The CDR3 contains 16 residues.